The entry below gives a single TCR beta chain sequence along with its context. This CDR3 contains 16 residues. The ends were cut back, 3 bases at V and 5 bases at J, with 17 bases in the middle. Germline CDR1 MGHRA, CDR2 YSYEKL. This table comes from immunoSEQ multiplex PCR, and its TCRdb copy is limited to in-frame clones, with some not included. The sample has over 150,000 clones; less than 85% are singletons. This sample is part of a study of blood T cell repertoires in COVID-19. For the study at large: Sites in the United States, Italy and Spain provided acute and convalescent COVID-19 samples. PBMCs, B-cell-depleted T cells, or T cells provided the cDNA or gDNA that made up the material.

The source of this sequence is a woman over 75 with active or convalescent COVID-19. Specimen: peripheral blood. The chain has TRBV4-1 and TRBJ2-1; maybe TRBD2 (5 bases). CDR3 DNA sequence: TGCGCCAGCAGCCACATCGCCGGGGTAGGGCACAATGAGCAGTTCTTC. Its protein product is CASSHIAGVGHNEQFF.